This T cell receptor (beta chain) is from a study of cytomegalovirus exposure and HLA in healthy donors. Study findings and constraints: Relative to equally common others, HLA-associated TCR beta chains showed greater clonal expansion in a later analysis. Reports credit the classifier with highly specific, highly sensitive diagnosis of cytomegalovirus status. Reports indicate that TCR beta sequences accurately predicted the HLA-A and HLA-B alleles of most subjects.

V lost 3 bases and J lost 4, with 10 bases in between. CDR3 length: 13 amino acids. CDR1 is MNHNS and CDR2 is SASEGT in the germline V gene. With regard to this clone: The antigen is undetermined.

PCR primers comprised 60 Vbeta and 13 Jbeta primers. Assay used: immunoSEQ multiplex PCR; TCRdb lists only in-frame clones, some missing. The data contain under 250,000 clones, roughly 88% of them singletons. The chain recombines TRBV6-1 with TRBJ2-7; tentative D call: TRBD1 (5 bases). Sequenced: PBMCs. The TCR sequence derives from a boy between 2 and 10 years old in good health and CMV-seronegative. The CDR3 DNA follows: TGTGCCAGCAGTGATGGGGCTGGGTACGAGCAGTACTTC. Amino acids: CASSDGAGYEQYF.